This is a list of T cell receptor beta chains from one sample in a study of T cell responses to AZD1222 COVID-19 vaccine. The assay was immunoSEQ multiplex PCR, and TCRdb's table has in-frame clones only and misses some. The data hold some 200,000 clones, with roughly 91% observed a single time. Sequencing used peripheral blood, obtained on day 0 of MenACWY control vaccination. These receptors were collected from an adult in good health. Each CDR3 is given with its conserved first and last residue. A D gene is named only where the DNA matches it firmly. Clone size is not always given. Where it is, it says once, few, many or a class for expanded clones.

v_gene: TRBV11-2
abundance: NA
d_gene: NA
j_gene: TRBJ1-1
CDR3nt: TGTGCCAGCAGCCCTCTAAGTCTAGGCGAGGTCAAAGCTTTCTTT
CDR3aa: CASSPLSLGEVKAFF

v_gene: TRBV18
abundance: NA
d_gene: NA
j_gene: TRBJ1-1
CDR3nt: TGTGCCAGCTCACCAATGGGGAACACTGAAGCTTTCTTT
CDR3aa: CASSPMGNTEAFF

v_gene: TRBV6-1
abundance: NA
d_gene: TRBD2
j_gene: TRBJ2-3
CDR3nt: TGTGCCAGCAGTGCCCGACTAGCGGGCTCTAGCACAGATACGCAGTATTTT
CDR3aa: CASSARLAGSSTDTQYF

v_gene: TRBV5-6
abundance: NA
d_gene: TRBD1
j_gene: TRBJ1-4
CDR3nt: TGTGCCAGCAGCTTGGGACAGGGGCTCACTAATGAAAAACTGTTTTTT
CDR3aa: CASSLGQGLTNEKLFF

v_gene: TRBV27
abundance: NA
d_gene: NA
j_gene: TRBJ1-5
CDR3nt: TGTGCCAGCAGTTCAGGGGTGCGGCAGCCCCAGCATTTT
CDR3aa: CASSSGVRQPQHF

v_gene: TRBV9
abundance: few
d_gene: NA
j_gene: TRBJ1-6
CDR3nt: TGTGCCAGCACCGACAGGATCGGGGGGACACCCCTCCACTTT
CDR3aa: CASTDRIGGTPLHF

v_gene: TRBV28
abundance: NA
d_gene: NA
j_gene: TRBJ1-1
CDR3nt: TGTGCCAGCAGTTATCGGCAGATGAACACTGAAGCTTTCTTT
CDR3aa: CASSYRQMNTEAFF

v_gene: TRBV7-2
abundance: NA
d_gene: NA
j_gene: TRBJ1-3
CDR3nt: TGTGCCAGCAGCTTCCAGAACTTTGCGGGAAACACCATATATTTT
CDR3aa: CASSFQNFAGNTIYF

v_gene: TRBV18
abundance: NA
d_gene: NA
j_gene: TRBJ1-2
CDR3nt: TGTGCCAGCTCACCCAGGGAGGGTGGCTACACCTTC
CDR3aa: CASSPREGGYTF

v_gene: TRBV25-1
abundance: NA
d_gene: TRBD1
j_gene: TRBJ1-2
CDR3nt: TGTGCCAGCAGTGGCCACCCATTGGACAGGGGACGAGGCTACACCTTC
CDR3aa: CASSGHPLDRGRGYTF

v_gene: TRBV18
abundance: NA
d_gene: NA
j_gene: TRBJ1-3
CDR3nt: TGTGCCAGCTCACCCGAGCTCAAACACTCTGGAAACACCATATATTTT
CDR3aa: CASSPELKHSGNTIYF

v_gene: TRBV18
abundance: NA
d_gene: TRBD1
j_gene: TRBJ2-5
CDR3nt: TGTGCCAGCTCACCTCTTACAGGGGCTCAAGAGACCCAGTACTTC
CDR3aa: CASSPLTGAQETQYF

v_gene: TRBV7-2
abundance: NA
d_gene: NA
j_gene: TRBJ1-6
CDR3nt: TGTGCCAGCAGCTCCCGTACAGGAGGAATTAAACCCCTCCACTTT
CDR3aa: CASSSRTGGIKPLHF

v_gene: TRBV19
abundance: NA
d_gene: NA
j_gene: TRBJ1-1
CDR3nt: TGTGCCAGCCTAGAAAGTGGGAAGACTGAAGCTTTCTTT
CDR3aa: CASLESGKTEAFF

v_gene: TRBV7-9
abundance: once
d_gene: TRBD1
j_gene: TRBJ1-5
CDR3nt: TGTGCCAGCAGCTTTGACAGGGGAAGCAATCAGCCCCAGCATTTT
CDR3aa: CASSFDRGSNQPQHF

v_gene: TRBV9
abundance: NA
d_gene: NA
j_gene: TRBJ2-5
CDR3nt: TGTGCCAGCAGCGTAGAAGGGTTTTGGGGGGAGACCCAGTACTTC
CDR3aa: CASSVEGFWGETQYF

v_gene: TRBV6-5
abundance: once
d_gene: NA
j_gene: TRBJ2-1
CDR3nt: TGTGCCAGCAGTTCCGTGGGGGGTGAGCAGTTCTTC
CDR3aa: CASSSVGGEQFF

v_gene: TRBV7-9
abundance: NA
d_gene: NA
j_gene: TRBJ1-1
CDR3nt: TGTGCCAGCAGCTTAGATAGGACACCGAACGCTGAAGCTTTCTTT
CDR3aa: CASSLDRTPNAEAFF

v_gene: TRBV19
abundance: NA
d_gene: TRBD1
j_gene: TRBJ1-2
CDR3nt: TGTGCCAGTAGTACAAGGACAGGGGGGAACTATGGCTACACCTTC
CDR3aa: CASSTRTGGNYGYTF

v_gene: TRBV2
abundance: NA
d_gene: TRBD2
j_gene: TRBJ2-5
CDR3nt: TGTGCCAGCTGTGGCGGGGGGAACCAAGAGACCCAGTACTTC
CDR3aa: CASCGGGNQETQYF

v_gene: TRBV19
abundance: NA
d_gene: TRBD1
j_gene: TRBJ1-6
CDR3nt: TGTGCCAGTAGTAAAATCGGACAGGGGAATTCACCCCTCCACTTT
CDR3aa: CASSKIGQGNSPLHF

v_gene: TRBV5-6
abundance: NA
d_gene: NA
j_gene: TRBJ2-2
CDR3nt: TGTGCCAGCAGCTTGGGGCCAGGGAACGGGGAGCTGTTTTTT
CDR3aa: CASSLGPGNGELFF

v_gene: TRBV19
abundance: NA
d_gene: NA
j_gene: TRBJ1-1
CDR3nt: TGTGCCAGTAGTATGACGGGGAACACTGAAGCTTTCTTT
CDR3aa: CASSMTGNTEAFF

v_gene: TRBV5-6
abundance: NA
d_gene: NA
j_gene: TRBJ1-5
CDR3nt: TGTGCCAGCAGCTTGGGACGGAGAGGGCCCCAGCATTTT
CDR3aa: CASSLGRRGPQHF

v_gene: TRBV4-2
abundance: NA
d_gene: NA
j_gene: TRBJ1-5
CDR3nt: TGTGCCAGCAGCCAACACAATCAGCCCCAGCATTTT
CDR3aa: CASSQHNQPQHF

v_gene: TRBV27
abundance: NA
d_gene: NA
j_gene: TRBJ1-2
CDR3nt: TGTGCCAGCAGTTTAGGAGGGCAGTATAACTATGGCTACACCTTC
CDR3aa: CASSLGGQYNYGYTF

v_gene: TRBV7-2
abundance: NA
d_gene: NA
j_gene: TRBJ2-5
CDR3nt: TGTGCCAGCAGCCAGTTAGGGGTACAAGAGACCCAGTACTTC
CDR3aa: CASSQLGVQETQYF

v_gene: TRBV4-1
abundance: few
d_gene: NA
j_gene: TRBJ1-1
CDR3nt: TGCGCCAGCAGCCAAGTTATGAGGGCAAACACTGAAGCTTTCTTT
CDR3aa: CASSQVMRANTEAFF

v_gene: TRBV27
abundance: NA
d_gene: NA
j_gene: TRBJ1-4
CDR3nt: TGTGCCAGCTGTCCAAGGCGAGGTGAAAAACTGTTTTTT
CDR3aa: CASCPRRGEKLFF

v_gene: TRBV5-6
abundance: NA
d_gene: NA
j_gene: TRBJ1-1
CDR3nt: TGTGCCAGCAGCTTGGCGGGGGGGGGCACTGAAGCTTTCTTT
CDR3aa: CASSLAGGGTEAFF

v_gene: TRBV18
abundance: NA
d_gene: NA
j_gene: TRBJ2-3
CDR3nt: TGTGCCAGCTCACCGGCGGCTTTCTCCCAGGAATATACGCAGTATTTT
CDR3aa: CASSPAAFSQEYTQYF

v_gene: TRBV7-2
abundance: NA
d_gene: NA
j_gene: TRBJ1-3
CDR3nt: TGTGCCAGCAGCTTACAGATCTCTGGAAACACCATATATTTT
CDR3aa: CASSLQISGNTIYF

v_gene: TRBV20-1
abundance: NA
d_gene: NA
j_gene: TRBJ1-1
CDR3nt: TGCAGTGCTAGTGGAAACAGGGCAGGGACTGAAGCTTTCTTT
CDR3aa: CSASGNRAGTEAFF

v_gene: TRBV3-1/TRBV3-2
abundance: NA
d_gene: TRBD1
j_gene: TRBJ1-1
CDR3nt: TGTGCCAGCAGCCCAAGAGGGGGCACTACTGAAGCTTTCTTT
CDR3aa: CASSPRGGTTEAFF

v_gene: TRBV11-2
abundance: NA
d_gene: NA
j_gene: TRBJ2-7
CDR3nt: TGTGCCAGCAGCTTAGCTCAGTGGGGGGTTACCTACGAGCAGTACTTC
CDR3aa: CASSLAQWGVTYEQYF

v_gene: TRBV19
abundance: NA
d_gene: TRBD1
j_gene: TRBJ1-1
CDR3nt: TGTGCCAGTCGGCTGACAGGGGGCAGGGACACTGAAGCTTTCTTT
CDR3aa: CASRLTGGRDTEAFF

v_gene: TRBV6-5
abundance: NA
d_gene: NA
j_gene: TRBJ1-2
CDR3nt: TGTGCCAGCAGTATACATAGGACAGCCCTAGCTGGCTACACCTTC
CDR3aa: CASSIHRTALAGYTF

v_gene: TRBV6-5
abundance: NA
d_gene: NA
j_gene: TRBJ1-5
CDR3nt: TGTGCCAGCAGGGGGGACGGACATAGCAATCAGCCCCAGCATTTT
CDR3aa: CASRGDGHSNQPQHF

v_gene: TRBV5-8
abundance: NA
d_gene: NA
j_gene: TRBJ1-5
CDR3nt: TGTGCCAGCAGCTTGGAGAGAGGGGCTAATCAACCCCAGCATTTT
CDR3aa: CASSLERGANQPQHF

v_gene: TRBV7-9
abundance: NA
d_gene: TRBD1
j_gene: TRBJ2-3
CDR3nt: TGTGCCAGCAGCTTAGATTCAGGGGGTGATACGCAGTATTTT
CDR3aa: CASSLDSGGDTQYF

v_gene: TRBV6-2/TRBV6-3
abundance: once
d_gene: NA
j_gene: TRBJ1-1
CDR3nt: TGTGCCAGCAGTTACAGCGGACAGAGAAAAGCTTTCTTT
CDR3aa: CASSYSGQRKAFF

v_gene: TRBV3-1/TRBV3-2
abundance: NA
d_gene: NA
j_gene: TRBJ2-2
CDR3nt: TGTGCCAGCAGTTATGGGGTAACGCCGAACACCGGGGAGCTGTTTTTT
CDR3aa: CASSYGVTPNTGELFF

v_gene: TRBV6-5
abundance: NA
d_gene: NA
j_gene: TRBJ2-7
CDR3nt: TGTGCCAGCAGGAGCACAGGGCGGTACGAGCAGTACTTC
CDR3aa: CASRSTGRYEQYF

v_gene: TRBV7-2
abundance: NA
d_gene: NA
j_gene: TRBJ1-3
CDR3nt: TGTGCCAGCAGCCCCTCCGGACGAAACACCATATATTTT
CDR3aa: CASSPSGRNTIYF

v_gene: TRBV5-1
abundance: NA
d_gene: NA
j_gene: TRBJ1-2
CDR3nt: TGCGCCAGCAGCTTGATCAGGGGAAATGGCTACACCTTC
CDR3aa: CASSLIRGNGYTF

v_gene: TRBV5-4
abundance: NA
d_gene: NA
j_gene: TRBJ1-2
CDR3nt: TGTGCCAGCAGCTTACCGATAAATAACTATGGCTACACCTTC
CDR3aa: CASSLPINNYGYTF